The T cell receptor (beta chain) under discussion was sequenced for a study of response to subunit inactivated influenza vaccine. Study outcomes and limitations: Seasonal influenza vaccination, on each occasion, was suggested by the authors to recruit few new T cells.

This clonotype was found a few times. Its antigen is unidentified. Germline values: CDR1 SGHRS, CDR2 YFSETQ. The CDR3 has 15 residues. With V trimmed by 2 bases and J by 5 bases, 6 bases remained unmatched. TCRdb reanalysed the RT-PCR reads using MiXCR and keeps one entry per CDR3 protein. The sample records 650,000 to 700,000 distinct CDR3 sequences, more than 15% being singletons. The chain uses TRBV5-1 and TRBJ2-5; 10 positions agree with TRBD1. This sequence was found in a man aged 50-59 years who received an inactivated influenza vaccine. The sequencing here drew on PBMCs from blood, taken 11 to 12 days after vaccination. This chain's CDR3 is CASSLPGQGSETQYF. CDR3 sequence (DNA): TGCGCCAGCAGCTTACCGGGACAGGGGTCGGAGACCCAGTACTTC. The full variable domain, its missing parts supplied by reference TRBV5-1 and TRBJ2-5, is KAGVTQTPRYLIKTRGQQVTLSCSPISGHRSVSWYQQTPGQGLQFLFEYFSETQRNKGNFPGRFSGRQFSNSRSEMNVSTLELGDSALYLCASSLPGQGSETQYFGPGTRLLVL.